The 4 T cell receptor beta chains listed next were all sequenced from one sample in a study of cytomegalovirus exposure and HLA in healthy donors. The PCR had 60 Vbeta and 13 Jbeta primers. Sequencing was performed with immunoSEQ multiplex PCR; in TCRdb, only in-frame clones are kept and a portion is missing. The table has 100,000 or so clones, roughly 80% seen once. The material sequenced was PBMCs. Receptors were obtained from a female donor in good health and CMV-seropositive.

This clone was counted only a few times. V usage is TRBV2 and J usage is TRBJ2-1; D remains ambiguous. V was shortened by 2 bases and J by 5 bases, with 10 bases between the two germline ends. The CDR3 contains 14 residues. Germline V gene sequence: CDR1 SNHLY, CDR2 FYNNEI. CDR3 protein: CASSESHLNNEQFF. In DNA, the CDR3 is TGTGCCAGCAGTGAATCCCACTTAAACAATGAGCAGTTCTTC. The full variable domain, completed using reference TRBV2 and TRBJ2-1, is EPEVTQTPSHQVTQMGQEVILRCVPISNHLYFYWYRQILGQKVEFLVSFYNNEISEKSEIFDDQFSVERPDGSNFTLKIRSTKLEDSAMYFCASSESHLNNEQFFGPGTRLTVL.

CDR3 sequence reads: CASSYWTDRNFYEQYF. The CDR3 DNA reads TGTGCCAGCAGTTACTGGACAGACCGAAACTTCTACGAGCAGTACTTC. This chain links TRBV6-6 with TRBJ2-7; perhaps TRBD1 as D (6 bases). V was cut by 1 base and J by 3 bases, with 16 bases left in between. The CDR3 totals 16 residues. Germline V gives CDR1 MNHNY, CDR2 SVGAGI (reference sequence).

The sample holds a few counts of this clone. This chain uses TRBV6-1 with TRBJ2-1, with D perhaps matching TRBD1 (6 bases). Germline CDR1 reads MNHNS; CDR2 reads SASEGT. This CDR3 has 15 residues. Trimming took 3 bases from V and 6 from J, leaving 15 bases between them. CDR3 protein: CASSDWTDRFNEQFF. For the CDR3, the DNA is TGTGCCAGCAGTGACTGGACAGACCGATTCAATGAGCAGTTCTTC.

The chain has TRBV6-4 and TRBJ1-1; D not certain. Trimming left V 2 bases short and J 0 bases short, with 16 bases between. The CDR3 is made up of 17 amino acids. Germline V gene data show CDR1 as MRHNA and CDR2 as SNTAGT. CDR3: CASSDLRYGLMNTEAFF. The CDR3 DNA is TGTGCCAGCAGTGACCTTAGATACGGTCTCATGAACACTGAAGCTTTCTTT.